Given below is one T cell receptor beta chain in context. This clone's antigen is unknown. Qualities for individual bases were not recorded, and no much larger clone is one base off. For sequencing of the TCRbeta CDR3 region, genomic DNA was extracted from the sorted cells. The immunoSEQ Assay was used to sequence the TCRbeta CDR3 regions. Held by TCRdb, this immuneACCESS table contains in-frame sequences only and omits some clones. Under half of the omission traces to an unresolved V gene where checked; the cause of the rest is unknown. Here the sample has around 60,000 clones; approximately 87% occur a single time. Roughly 2% of the sample goes to the ten largest clones. The trial excluded patients who had a history of autoimmune disease or who were on systemic immunosuppression. Peripheral blood for TCR sequencing was drawn from every dose cohort at baseline, at cycle 4 day 1 and at cycle 7 day 1. The samples were drawn from a first-in-human, open-label, multicenter phase I dose-escalation trial of ivuxolimab. Adults with locally advanced or metastatic melanoma, renal cell carcinoma, hepatocellular carcinoma or head and neck squamous cell carcinoma were enrolled in the trial. CD4+ and CD8+ T cells were sorted separately from peripheral blood before TCR sequencing.

The entry originates in a study of OX40 agonist ivuxolimab in advanced cancers. Regarding the complete study: Ivuxolimab was an agonistic, fully human IgG2 monoclonal antibody directed against OX40 (CD134), a costimulatory receptor. In the dose-escalation cohort, 82.7% of patients were male, and the mean age was around 60 years, with a range of about 23 to 90. Of the roughly 52 dose-escalation patients, hepatocellular carcinoma was present in approximately 20, melanoma in around 15, renal cell carcinoma in 9 and head and neck cancer in 9. Prior anti-PD-1, anti-PD-L1 or anti-CTLA-4 therapy was permitted, and checkpoint inhibitors had been received by about 37% of dose-escalation patients. Intravenous ivuxolimab was administered to patients every 2 weeks at six dose levels: 0.01, 0.1, 0.3, 1.5, 3 and 10 mg/kg. Partial responses were achieved by three dose-escalation patients, of whom one had hepatocellular carcinoma and two had cutaneous melanoma. Peripheral TCRbeta sequencing aimed to test whether ivuxolimab altered TCR sequence diversity and caused clonal T-cell expansion. The paper covers the monotherapy dose-escalation part of the phase I ivuxolimab trial, which included N of about 50 patients. Points the paper makes about the study in general: At doses from 0.1 to 3.0 mg/kg, clonal expansion was seen in both CD4+ and CD8+ blood T cells between baseline and week 6. Low levels of normalized T-cell clonal expansion were also seen in some patients who did not respond. After ivuxolimab, expanded clones were on average more numerous among CD8+ T cells than among CD4+ T cells. Which antigens the clonally expanded peripheral T cells were specific for was not determined. In the 0.1-3.0 mg/kg groups, partial responders had among the lowest normalized peripheral clonal expansion, particularly in CD8+ T cells.

This TCR came from an adult with an advanced solid tumor such as melanoma, head and neck, liver or kidney cancer. The sequenced sample was CD4+ or CD8+ T cells sorted from blood, obtained in a trial of the OX40 agonist ivuxolimab.

For the CDR3, the sequence is CAWSTRDKFYEQYF. The DNA sequence is TGTGCCTGGAGTACCCGGGACAAGTTCTACGAGCAGTACTTC. The chain uses TRBV30 and TRBJ2-7; a weak D assignment points to TRBD1 (6 bases agree). V and J lose 2 bases and 3 bases, and a span of 14 bases separates them. Measured from the cysteine to the phenylalanine, the CDR3 is 14 residues long. Of all the DNA, just the CDR3 is kept, 42 bases in frame from base 1. Per the germline V gene (reference sequence), GTSNPN is the CDR1 and SVGIG is the CDR2.